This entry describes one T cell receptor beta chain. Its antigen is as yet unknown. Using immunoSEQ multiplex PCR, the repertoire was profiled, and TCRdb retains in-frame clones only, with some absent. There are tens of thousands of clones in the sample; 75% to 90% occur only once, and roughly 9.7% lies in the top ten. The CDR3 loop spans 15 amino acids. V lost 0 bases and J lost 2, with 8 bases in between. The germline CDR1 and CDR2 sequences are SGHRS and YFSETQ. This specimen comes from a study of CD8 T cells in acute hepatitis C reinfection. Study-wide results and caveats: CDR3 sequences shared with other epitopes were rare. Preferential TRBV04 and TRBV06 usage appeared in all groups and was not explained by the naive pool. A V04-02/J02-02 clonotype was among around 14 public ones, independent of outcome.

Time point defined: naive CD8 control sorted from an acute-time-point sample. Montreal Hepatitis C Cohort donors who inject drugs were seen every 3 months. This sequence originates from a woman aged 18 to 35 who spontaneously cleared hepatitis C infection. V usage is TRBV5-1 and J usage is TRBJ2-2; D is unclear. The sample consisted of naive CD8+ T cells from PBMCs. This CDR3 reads CASSLDTTNTGELFF. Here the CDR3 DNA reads TGCGCCAGCAGCTTGGACACAACAAACACCGGGGAGCTGTTTTTT.